These 28 T cell receptor beta chains were all obtained from the same sample, sequenced in a study of OX40 agonist ivuxolimab in advanced cancers. The repertoire was sequenced with immunoSEQ multiplex PCR; TCRdb's copy has only in-frame clones and lacks some. The sample contains around 9,300 clones, roughly 90% of which appear only once. The specimen comprised CD4+ or CD8+ T cells sorted from blood, sampled in a trial of the OX40 agonist ivuxolimab. Receptors were obtained from an adult with an advanced solid tumor such as melanoma, head and neck, liver or kidney cancer.

The chain couples TRBV6-1 to TRBJ2-7; TRBD1 aligns across 7 bases. With V trimmed by 5 bases and J by 5 bases, 6 bases remained unmatched. The CDR3 is 13 amino acids. Per the germline V gene, CDR1 is MNHNS and CDR2 is SASEGT. The CDR3 is CASSLDRINEQYF. CDR3 bases: TGTGCCAGCAGTTTGGACAGGATCAACGAGCAGTACTTC.

This clone was counted once. The CDR3 sequence is CASSFRQLNTEAFF. The CDR3 region has the DNA TGTGCCAGCAGTTTTCGACAGCTGAACACTGAAGCTTTCTTT. The V and J genes are TRBV28 and TRBJ1-1, with D possibly matching TRBD1 (5 bases). CDR1 and CDR2 from the germline V gene are MDHEN and SYDVKM. Trimming removed 3 bases from V and 0 bases from J, with 8 bases in between. CDR3 size: 14 residues.

The V and J genes are TRBV7-2 and TRBJ1-3; D not certain. V dropped 0 bases and J dropped 1 base, with 10 bases sitting between them. This CDR3 contains 16 residues. Germline CDR1 is SGHTA and CDR2 is FQGNSA. CDR3 DNA sequence: TGTGCCAGCAGCTTAGCGGCGGCGAGGTCTGGAAACACCATATATTTT. Residues: CASSLAAARSGNTIYF.

As for this clone: The junction does not match germline at one end; this may be a read error. The CDR3 here is CSAREIPSDF. In DNA form, the CDR3 reads TGCAGTGCTAGAGAGATACCCTCGGACTTC. The chain has TRBV20-1 and TRBJ2-7, with D uncertain. CDR1 DFQATT and CDR2 SNEGSKA come from the germline V gene (reference sequence). The CDR3 sequence is 10 residues long.

The chain employs TRBV20-1 and TRBJ1-1; D not resolved. Germline-derived CDR1 and CDR2 are DFQATT and SNEGSKA (reference sequence). Trimming took 4 bases from V and 7 from J, leaving 10 bases between them. There are 11 residues in the CDR3. The CDR3 reads CSAKGRDEAFF. The DNA of the CDR3 is TGCAGTGCTAAAGGACGGGATGAAGCTTTCTTT.

V gene TRBV1 combines with J gene TRBJ2-6. TRBV1 has pseudogene status. CDR3 length: 17 amino acids. CDR3 amino acids: CTSRPTCAQSRANVLTF. The CDR3 nucleotides read TGCACCAGCAGACCCACTTGTGCACAAAGTCGGGCCAACGTCCTGACTTTC.

The rearrangement uses TRBV28 and TRBJ2-7, with a tentative D call TRBD1 (6 bases). The CDR3 spans 12 residues. Germline loops: CDR1 MDHEN, CDR2 SYDVKM. Deletions cut 8 bases from V and 7 bases from J, with 15 bases between. The CDR3 DNA is TGTGCCAGCGGCTCAGGGGCCTGGGAGCAGTACTTC. Translation gives CASGSGAWEQYF.

This clone was seen a few times. The chain's CDR3 is CASSLTREKLFF. Here the CDR3 DNA reads TGTGCCAGTAGCCTCACCCGTGAAAAACTGTTTTTT. The rearrangement uses TRBV19 and TRBJ1-4; D remains unclear. Trimming stripped 6 bases from V and 7 bases from J, with 9 bases between. CDR1 is LNHDA and CDR2 is SQIVND in the germline V gene (reference sequence). The CDR3 length is 12 residues.

The V call is TRBV7-9, the J call TRBJ1-3; D call uncertain. The CDR3 spans 15 residues. Trimming left V 2 bases short and J 0 bases short, with 8 bases between. Germline V lookup: CDR1 SEHNR, CDR2 FQNEAQ (reference sequence). DNA for the CDR3: TGTGCCAGCAGCTTATCTATGCCCTCTGGAAACACCATATATTTT. It translates to CASSLSMPSGNTIYF.

V gene TRBV5-1 combines with J gene TRBJ2-2; 9 bases fit TRBD1. Germline trimming cut 0 bases from V and 3 bases from J; bases unmatched to any gene: 6. The germline gives CDR1 SGHRS, CDR2 YFSETQ. CDR3 length: 17 residues. This CDR3 reads CASSLGGGQGDTGELFF. The CDR3 DNA reads as TGCGCCAGCAGCTTGGGCGGGGGACAGGGTGACACCGGGGAGCTGTTTTTT.

This clone was counted a single time. The rearrangement uses TRBV11-1 and TRBJ2-6, with 9 bases that match TRBD1. The CDR3 has 18 amino acids. The V segment lost 5 bases and the J segment 1 base; nucleotides outside the gene matches: 9. CDR1 and CDR2 (germline): SGHAT, FQDESV (reference sequence). The CDR3 nucleotides are TGTGCCAGCAGCCTAACGGGGACAGGGCCATCTGGGGCCAACGTCCTGACTTTC. Its translation is CASSLTGTGPSGANVLTF. The full variable domain, in which reference TRBV11-1 and TRBJ2-6 provide the parts outside the CDR3, is EAEVAQSPRYKITEKSQAVAFWCDPISGHATLYWYRQILGQGPELLVQFQDESVVDDSQLPKDRFSAERLKGVDSTLKIQPAELGDSAMYLCASSLTGTGPSGANVLTFGAGSRLTVL.

V is TRBV6-1 and J is TRBJ1-5; TRBD1 is a possible D gene (5 bases). The ends were cut back, 6 bases at V and 2 bases at J, with 14 bases in the middle. The V gene's germline CDR1 is MNHNS and CDR2 SASEGT. The CDR3 runs 15 residues. The CDR3 sequence is CASRAIQGGNQPQHF. The CDR3 region has the DNA TGTGCCAGCAGGGCGATTCAGGGAGGCAATCAGCCCCAGCATTTT.

This clone has only one observation. The CDR3 region is CASSSPGTSGRASTDTQYF. Here the CDR3 DNA reads TGTGCCAGCTCAAGTCCCGGGACTAGCGGGAGGGCCAGCACAGATACGCAGTATTTT. J is TRBJ2-3 and V is TRBV18, with 16 bases aligning to TRBD2. The CDR3 runs 19 residues. Germline V lookup: CDR1 KGHSH, CDR2 LQKENI. The V segment lost 5 bases and the J segment 0 bases; nucleotides outside the gene matches: 8.

The rearrangement joins TRBV7-8 to TRBJ2-1; D is tentatively TRBD1 or TRBD2 (5 bases each). CDR3 length: 14 amino acids. V lost 5 bases and J 6 bases, leaving 14 bases between the germline ends. Germline V gene sequence: CDR1 SGHVS, CDR2 FQNEAQ. The CDR3 is CASSDRGRVNEQFF. The DNA for the CDR3 is TGTGCCAGCAGCGATCGGGGACGGGTCAATGAGCAGTTCTTC.

A few counts support this clone. The V gene is TRBV30, the J gene TRBJ2-5, with 7 bases fitting TRBD1. The ends lost 5 bases at V and 4 bases at J; junction bases unmatched: 7. The CDR3 has 13 residues. CDR1 and CDR2 from the germline V gene are GTSNPN and SVGIG (reference sequence). The CDR3 reads CAWDKRGRETQYF. The CDR3 DNA is TGTGCCTGGGACAAAAGGGGGCGAGAGACCCAGTACTTC. The variable domain in full, completed from reference TRBV30 and TRBJ2-5, reads SQTIHQWPATLVQPVGSPLSLECTVEGTSNPNLYWYRQAAGRGLQLLFYSVGIGQISSEVPQNLSASRPQDRQFILSSKKLLLSDSGFYLCAWDKRGRETQYFGPGTRLLVL.

V gene TRBV10-3 combines with J gene TRBJ2-5, with 10 bases identical to TRBD2. The DNA end is more similar to TRBJ2-7, so the J call may be wrong. The CDR3 length is 14 residues. Germline loops: CDR1 ENHRY, CDR2 SYGVKD. CDR3 residues: CATTGTSDLHEQYF. The CDR3 region has the DNA TGTGCCACCACCGGGACTAGCGACCTACACGAGCAGTACTTC.

This sequence joins TRBV5-6 and TRBJ2-2; the D gene is possibly TRBD2 (6 bases). The V and J ends lost 4 bases and 3 bases respectively, with 16 bases between them. This CDR3 has 16 amino acids. Germline loops: CDR1 SGHDT, CDR2 YYEEEE. CDR3 protein: CASSPGGRADTGELFF. As DNA, the CDR3 is TGTGCCAGCAGCCCTGGGGGGAGAGCGGACACCGGGGAGCTGTTTTTT.

This chain uses TRBV5-4 with TRBJ2-7; D ambiguous. Germline-derived CDR1 and CDR2 are SGHNT and YYREEE (reference sequence). The CDR3 consists of 13 residues. The V end was cut by 0 bases, the J end by 2 bases, with 6 bases between. CDR3 coding DNA: TGTGCCAGCAGCTTGGGGTTCACCTACGAGCAGTACTTC. This translates into CASSLGFTYEQYF.

The chain joins TRBV11-2 to TRBJ2-1; 7 positions agree with TRBD2. Germline V gene sequence: CDR1 SGHAT, CDR2 FQNNGV. The CDR3 covers 14 residues. J gave up 2 bases and V 3 bases, and 1 base lay outside the gene matches. Here the CDR3 DNA reads TGTGCCAGCAGCTTCCGGGGGGCCTACAATGAGCAGTTCTTC. Its translation: CASSFRGAYNEQFF.

The table lists this clone with a count of one. CDR3 sequence reads: CASSEGTGNGYTF. The CDR3 DNA is TGTGCCAGCAGTGAAGGGACAGGGAATGGCTACACCTTC. The V and J genes are TRBV6-1 and TRBJ1-2, with 8 bases lining up with TRBD1. Germline V CDR1 and CDR2: MNHNS, SASEGT. V trimming: 1 base; J trimming: 6 bases; junction bases outside the gene matches: 1. The CDR3 sequence is 13 residues long.

The chain combines TRBV6-6 with TRBJ1-1; 7 positions match TRBD1. The CDR3 is made up of 14 amino acids. The germline gives CDR1 MNHNY, CDR2 SVGAGI (reference sequence). V shed 4 bases and J 6 bases; nucleotides not matched to a gene: 8. CDR3 DNA sequence: TGTGCCAGCAGTTCGAACAGGGGTGGGGCTGAAGCTTTCTTT. This sequence encodes CASSSNRGGAEAFF.

This chain uses TRBV5-1 with TRBJ2-1; D not certain. Germline V gene data show CDR1 as SGHRS and CDR2 as YFSETQ. V was trimmed by 3 bases and J by 2 bases, leaving 12 bases between them. CDR3 length: 15 residues. This CDR3 reads CASSSRVGAYNEQFF. The CDR3 nucleotides are TGCGCCAGCAGCTCACGGGTCGGTGCCTACAATGAGCAGTTCTTC. The entire variable domain, with the rest obtained from reference TRBV5-1 and TRBJ2-1, is as follows: KAGVTQTPRYLIKTRGQQVTLSCSPISGHRSVSWYQQTPGQGLQFLFEYFSETQRNKGNFPGRFSGRQFSNSRSEMNVSTLELGDSALYLCASSSRVGAYNEQFFGPGTRLTVL.

V and J are TRBV29-1 and TRBJ1-4; no firm D call. V was trimmed by 3 bases and J by 7 bases, leaving 9 bases between them. The CDR3 spans 12 residues. Germline CDR1 SQVTM, CDR2 ANQGSEA. DNA for the CDR3: TGCAGCGTTGAGGACGGGCGTGAAAAACTGTTTTTT. Its protein product is CSVEDGREKLFF.

This chain links TRBV4-1 with TRBJ2-3; TRBD2 matches 8 bases. There are 19 residues in the CDR3. Germline V gene lookup returns CDR1 MGHRA and CDR2 YSYEKL. The trim removed 1 base at V and 3 bases at J, leaving 15 bases unmatched. Here the CDR3 DNA reads TGCGCCAGCAGCCAAGTAGGTCCTCCAAGCGCGGGAGGTACAGATACGCAGTATTTT. The encoded protein is CASSQVGPPSAGGTDTQYF.

The chain links TRBV4-1 to TRBJ2-7, with TRBD2 as a possible D gene (6 bases). V lost 1 base and J 2 bases, leaving 6 bases between the germline ends. Germline V gene data show CDR1 as MGHRA and CDR2 as YSYEKL. The CDR3 spans 13 residues. CDR3: CASSQGGTYEQYF. The CDR3 DNA reads as TGCGCCAGCAGCCAAGGCGGGACCTACGAGCAGTACTTC.

The V and J genes are TRBV2 and TRBJ2-3; D is unclear. Germline CDR1 reads SNHLY; CDR2 reads FYNNEI. The length of the CDR3 is 10 residues. Between the trimmed V and J ends, which lost 6 bases and 6 bases, there was a span of 4 bases. CDR3 region: CASSRDTQYF. The CDR3 DNA sequence: TGTGCCAGCAGCCGGGATACGCAGTATTTT.

V gene TRBV19 combines with J gene TRBJ2-7; D is undetermined. Trimming took 0 bases from V and 0 from J, leaving 15 bases between them. CDR1 and CDR2 from the germline V gene are LNHDA and SQIVND (reference sequence). This CDR3 is 17 amino acids long. In DNA form, the CDR3 reads TGTGCCAGTAGTATAGATTCGAGACACCAATCCTCCTACGAGCAGTACTTC. Residues: CASSIDSRHQSSYEQYF.

The rearrangement links TRBV27 to TRBJ2-5; 12 bases fit TRBD2. V gave up 5 bases and J gave up 4 bases; unmatched junction bases: 8. From germline, CDR1 is MNHEY and CDR2 SMNVEV (reference sequence). The CDR3 has 16 amino acids. The CDR3 protein is CASSPGLAGMGETQYF. DNA for the CDR3: TGTGCCAGCAGTCCTGGACTAGCGGGGATGGGAGAGACCCAGTACTTC.